This TCR beta chain was profiled in a study of blood T cell repertoires in COVID-19. Overall study: The United States, Italy and Spain provided the acute and convalescent COVID-19 samples.

Participants were placed into cohorts based on the clinical history they reported. V was cut by 7 bases and J by 12 bases, with 12 bases left in between. The CDR3 is made up of 10 amino acids. The assay was immunoSEQ multiplex PCR, and TCRdb's table has in-frame clones only and misses some. The sample holds 200,000 to 250,000 clones, roughly 84% seen once. Sequenced: PBMCs or T cells enriched from blood (not recorded which). The source of this sequence is a woman aged 40 to 50 who had recovered from COVID-19. The V call is TRBV12-3 or TRBV12-4, the J call TRBJ1-1; D uncertain. The CDR3 here is CASITEMTFF. The DNA of the CDR3 is TGTGCCAGCATTACAGAGATGACTTTCTTT.